The present T cell receptor beta chain was sequenced within a study of cytomegalovirus exposure and HLA in healthy donors. Regarding the study as a whole: Most TCR sequences were rare, but some public TCRs occurred in many donors.

CDR3 length: 14 residues. From germline, CDR1 is MNHEY and CDR2 SMNVEV (reference sequence). Trimming removed 4 bases from V and 6 bases from J, with 16 bases in between. Healthy people donating bone marrow made up the donors. The donors, nominally healthy at sampling, likely had unrecorded immune exposures. The PCR was carried out with 60 Vbeta primers and 13 Jbeta primers. The authors' processing: In a later analysis, some 80 million unique TCR beta chains included roughly 11 million shared by two or more donors. TCRdb keeps only in-frame clones here, not all; method: immunoSEQ multiplex PCR. V and J calls and clone size are copied from that table; D and trimming were computed from the DNA. Here the sample spans 150,000 to 200,000 clones, 75% to 90% being singletons. Remarks on this clone: Its target is unknown.

The TCR comes from a man younger than 35 in good health and CMV-seropositive. The genes are TRBV27 and TRBJ2-7, with D perhaps TRBD2 (7 bases). Sequences were obtained from PBMCs. The CDR3 here is CASSSAGAPLEQYF. The CDR3 coding sequence is TGTGCCAGCAGTTCGGCGGGGGCCCCCCTCGAGCAGTACTTC.